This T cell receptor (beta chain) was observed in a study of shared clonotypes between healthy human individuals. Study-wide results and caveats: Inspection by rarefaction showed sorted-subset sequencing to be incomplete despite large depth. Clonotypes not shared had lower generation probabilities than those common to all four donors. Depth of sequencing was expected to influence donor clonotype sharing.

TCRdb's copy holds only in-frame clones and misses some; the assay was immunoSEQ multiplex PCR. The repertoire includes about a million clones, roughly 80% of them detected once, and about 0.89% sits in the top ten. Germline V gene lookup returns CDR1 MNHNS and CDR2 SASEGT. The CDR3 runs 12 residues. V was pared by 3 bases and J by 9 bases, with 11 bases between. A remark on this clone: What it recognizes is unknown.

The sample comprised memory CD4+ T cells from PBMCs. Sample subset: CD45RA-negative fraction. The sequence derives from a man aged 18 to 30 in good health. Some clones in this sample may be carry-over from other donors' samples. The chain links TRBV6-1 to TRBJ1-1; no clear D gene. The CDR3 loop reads CASSEGGGKAFF. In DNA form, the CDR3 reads TGTGCCAGCAGTGAGGGCGGAGGAAAAGCTTTCTTT.